The sequence of this T cell receptor (beta chain) was determined in a study of blood T cell repertoires in COVID-19. Background on the study: The samples span acute and convalescent COVID-19 from the United States, Italy and Spain. Sources were T cells, B-cell-depleted T cells, or PBMCs; the material itself was cDNA or gDNA.

Original data processing: By means of reference gene primer amplification, nucleated cell counts were estimated. Using immunoSEQ multiplex PCR, the repertoire was profiled, and TCRdb retains in-frame clones only, with some absent. From that table come the V and J calls and clone size; the DNA was used to work out D and trimming. The sample shows fewer than 70,000 clones, 75% to 90% of them seen only once. The CDR3 runs 14 residues. With 6 bases removed from V and 0 bases from J, the gap between germline ends came to 9 bases. Germline assignment: CDR1 MNHEY and CDR2 SVGAGI. The TCR originated in a woman in her seventies with active COVID-19. This chain connects TRBV6-5 to TRBJ1-3; D is undetermined. Sequencing input: peripheral blood. DNA for the CDR3: TGTGCCAGCAGCGGGAGCCTCTCTGGAAACACCATATATTTT. This gives the protein CASSGSLSGNTIYF.